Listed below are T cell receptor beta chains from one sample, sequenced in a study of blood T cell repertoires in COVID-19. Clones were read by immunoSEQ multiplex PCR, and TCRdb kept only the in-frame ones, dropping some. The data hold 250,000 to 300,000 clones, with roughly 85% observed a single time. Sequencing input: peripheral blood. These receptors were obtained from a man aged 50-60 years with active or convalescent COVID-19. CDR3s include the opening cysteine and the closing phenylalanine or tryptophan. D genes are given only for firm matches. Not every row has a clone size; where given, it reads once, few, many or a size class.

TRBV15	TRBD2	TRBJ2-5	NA	TGTGCCACCAGCAGAGCAACCGGGACTAGCGGATACCAAGAGACCCAGTACTTC	CATSRATGTSGYQETQYF
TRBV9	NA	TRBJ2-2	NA	TGTGCCAGCAGCGTAGCTATTAGGACTTCGATTTATCACTGTAACACCGGGGAGCTGTTTTTT	CASSVAIRTSIYHCNTGELFF
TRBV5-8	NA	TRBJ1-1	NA	TGTGCCAGCAGCTTGGCCGGCGGGAGTAGTTTCTTT	CASSLAGGSSFF
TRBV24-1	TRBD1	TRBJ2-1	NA	TGTGCCACCAGTGATTTTACAGGGGGAAATGAGCAGTTCTTC	CATSDFTGGNEQFF
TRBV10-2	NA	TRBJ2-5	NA	TGCGCCAGCAGTGAGTCGAAGGGGCAAGAGACCCAGTACTTC	CASSESKGQETQYF
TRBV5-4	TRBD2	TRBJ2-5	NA	TGTGCCAGCAGCTTGGTACTAGCGGGGGGGCAAGAGACCCAGTACTTC	CASSLVLAGGQETQYF
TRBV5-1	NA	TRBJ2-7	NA	TGCGCCAGCAGCCTAAAGAGCAGGGTCGAATCGGGCGAGCAGTACTTC	CASSLKSRVESGEQYF
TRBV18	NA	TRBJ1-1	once	TGTGCCAGCTCACCCGAGGGAGGGACACGGGACACTGAAGCTTTCTTT	CASSPEGGTRDTEAFF
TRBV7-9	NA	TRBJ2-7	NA	TGTGCCAGCAGCTTAGGGGCAGGGGATGACGAGCAGTACTTC	CASSLGAGDDEQYF
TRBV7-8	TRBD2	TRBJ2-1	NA	TGTGCCAGCAGCTTAGCGTCGGGGACTAGCGGGAAGGTTAATGAGCAGTTCTTC	CASSLASGTSGKVNEQFF
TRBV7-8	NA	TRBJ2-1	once	TGTGCCAGCAGCTTAGCCTCCGCCCGGGGCTACAATGAGCAGTTCTTC	CASSLASARGYNEQFF
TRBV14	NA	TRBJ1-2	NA	TGTGCCAGCAGCCAAAATCGCTATAACTATGGCTACACCTTC	CASSQNRYNYGYTF
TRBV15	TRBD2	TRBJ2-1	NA	TGTGCCACCAGCAGAGCTCCGACTAGCGGGAGGGGAAATGAGCAGTTCTTC	CATSRAPTSGRGNEQFF
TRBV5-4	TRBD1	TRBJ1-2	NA	TGTGCCAGCAGCGAGGGACAGGGGGGAAACTATGGCTACACCTTC	CASSEGQGGNYGYTF
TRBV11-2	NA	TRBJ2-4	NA	TGTGCCACGGACCAGGGAAGCCTAGCCAAAAACATTCAGTACTTC	CATDQGSLAKNIQYF
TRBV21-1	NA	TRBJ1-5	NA	TGTGCCAGCAGCAAAGGGGGACAGGGGACAAGCTACCAGCCCCAGCATTTT	CASSKGGQGTSYQPQHF
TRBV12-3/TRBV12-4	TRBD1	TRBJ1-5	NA	TGTGCCAGCAGTTTAGCGAGCCCGGGACAGCAGCATTTT	CASSLASPGQQHF
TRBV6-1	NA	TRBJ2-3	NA	TGTGCCAGCAGTGAAGTTGTGGACAGCTATACGCAGTATTTT	CASSEVVDSYTQYF
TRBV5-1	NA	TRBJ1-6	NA	TGCGCCAGCAGCCTAACAGAGAATTCACCCCTCCACTTT	CASSLTENSPLHF
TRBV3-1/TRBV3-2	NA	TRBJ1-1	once	TGTGCCAGCAGCCCCTACCTCCGGGGCACTGAAGCTTTCTTT	CASSPYLRGTEAFF
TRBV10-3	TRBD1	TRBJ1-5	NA	TGTGCCACCACCTCAGGGACAGTTATTAGCAATCAGCCCCAGCATTTT	CATTSGTVISNQPQHF
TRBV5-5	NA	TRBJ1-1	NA	TGTGCCAGCAGTTACCAGGGAATCGCAGCTTTCTTT	CASSYQGIAAFF
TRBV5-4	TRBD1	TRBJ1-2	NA	TGTGCCAGCAGCTTACTGGTCGACAGGGACTACACCTTC	CASSLLVDRDYTF
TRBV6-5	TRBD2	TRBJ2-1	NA	TGTGCCAGCAGTTACTCGGTAGCGGGAGCTTTTGATGAGCAGTTCTTC	CASSYSVAGAFDEQFF
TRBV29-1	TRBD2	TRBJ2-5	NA	TGCAGCGGGGGACTAGCGGGAGGAGAGACCCAGTACTTC	CSGGLAGGETQYF
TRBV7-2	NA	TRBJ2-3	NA	TGTGCCAGCAGCTTAACCCCAGCGCGTCTCACAGATACGCAGTATTTT	CASSLTPARLTDTQYF
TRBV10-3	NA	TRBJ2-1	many	TGTGCCATCAGTGGGAGGGGGGGGGACTCCTACAATGAGCAGTTCTTC	CAISGRGGDSYNEQFF
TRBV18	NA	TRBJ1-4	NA	TGTGCCAGCTCACCGGGGAGTAATGAAAAACTGTTTTTT	CASSPGSNEKLFF
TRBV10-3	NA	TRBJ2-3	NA	TGTGCCACCCGTCGGGGAACAGATACGCAGTATTTT	CATRRGTDTQYF
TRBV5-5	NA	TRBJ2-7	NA	TGTGCCAGCAGCCCGGCCCCAGGGAGGAAGCTCTACGAGCAGTACTTC	CASSPAPGRKLYEQYF
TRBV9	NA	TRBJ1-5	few	TGTGCCAGCAGCCCTGGACATTCGGTTCAGCCCCAGCATTTT	CASSPGHSVQPQHF
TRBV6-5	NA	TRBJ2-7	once	TGTGCCAGCAGTCAAACCGGGACTTACGAGCAGTACTTC	CASSQTGTYEQYF
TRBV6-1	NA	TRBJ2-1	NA	TGTGCCAGCAGTGGTCGTCCGGACTTAGCCCCCATTGGGTCCTACAATGAGCAGTTCTTC	CASSGRPDLAPIGSYNEQFF
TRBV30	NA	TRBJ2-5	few	TGTGCCTGGAGTCTGGGAGCGGCGCAAGAGACCCAGTACTTC	CAWSLGAAQETQYF
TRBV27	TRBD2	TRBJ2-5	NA	TGTGCCAGCAGTAGAGTAGCGGGAGGACAAGAGACCCAGTACTTC	CASSRVAGGQETQYF
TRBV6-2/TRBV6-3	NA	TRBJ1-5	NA	TGTGCCAGCAGTGGAGGGTCGAGCAATCAGCCCCAGCATTTT	CASSGGSSNQPQHF
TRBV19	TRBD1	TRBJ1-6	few	TGTGCCAGTACCCTGACAGGGAGGAATTCACCCCTCCACTTT	CASTLTGRNSPLHF
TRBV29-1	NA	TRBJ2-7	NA	TGCAGTGGATTTGAGGGCTACGAGCAGTACTTC	CSGFEGYEQYF
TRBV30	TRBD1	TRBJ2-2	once	TGTGCCTTCGACAGGGGTGATAACACCGGGGAGCTGTTTTTT	CAFDRGDNTGELFF
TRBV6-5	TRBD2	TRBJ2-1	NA	TGTGCCAGCAGACCCCCGTCTAGCGGGAGTAGGCAGTTCTTC	CASRPPSSGSRQFF
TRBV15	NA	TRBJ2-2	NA	TGTGCCACCAGTTCGGGACACACTACACCCGGGGAGCTGTTTTTT	CATSSGHTTPGELFF